This entry features one T cell receptor beta chain sequence. CDR1 and CDR2 (germline): MDHEN, SYDVKM. The CDR3 has 13 residues. V shed 10 bases and J 4 bases; nucleotides not matched to a gene: 9. This sample is drawn from a study of blood T cell repertoires in COVID-19. Study-wide background: There were acute and convalescent COVID-19 samples, and they came from the United States, Italy and Spain. PBMCs, B-cell-depleted T cells, or T cells were the source of the cDNA or gDNA that made up the material.

As processed by the authors: Counts of nucleated cells, estimated from reference gene primer amplification, were obtained. Data came from immunoSEQ multiplex PCR; TCRdb stores just in-frame clones and leaves some out. The V and J calls and clone size were taken over from that table, and D and trimming were inferred from the DNA. The table shows tens of thousands of clones, with 87% occurring only once. The source material was peripheral blood. This chain links TRBV28 with TRBJ1-2, with 7 bases lining up with TRBD1. This clonotype was sampled from a man aged 50 to 60 with active COVID-19. CDR3 bases: TGTGCCACCTACAGGGGCCGGGGCTATGGCTACACCTTC. It codes for CATYRGRGYGYTF.